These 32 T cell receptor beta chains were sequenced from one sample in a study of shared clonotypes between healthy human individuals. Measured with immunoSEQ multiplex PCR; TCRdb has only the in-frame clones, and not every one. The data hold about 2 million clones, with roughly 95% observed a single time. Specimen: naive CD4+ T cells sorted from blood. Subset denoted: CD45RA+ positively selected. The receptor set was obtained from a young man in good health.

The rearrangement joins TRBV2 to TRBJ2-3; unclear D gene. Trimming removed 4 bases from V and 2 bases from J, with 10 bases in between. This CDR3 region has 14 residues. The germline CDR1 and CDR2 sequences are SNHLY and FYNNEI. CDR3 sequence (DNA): TGTGCCAGCAGTGGGGCGGTTCCCACAGATACGCAGTATTTT. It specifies CASSGAVPTDTQYF.

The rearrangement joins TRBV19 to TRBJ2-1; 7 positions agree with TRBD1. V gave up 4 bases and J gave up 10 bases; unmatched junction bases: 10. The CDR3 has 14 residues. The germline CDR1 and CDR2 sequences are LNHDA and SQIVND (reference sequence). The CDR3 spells CASSRDRALGEQFF. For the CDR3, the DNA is TGTGCCAGTAGTAGAGACAGGGCCCTTGGAGAGCAGTTCTTC.

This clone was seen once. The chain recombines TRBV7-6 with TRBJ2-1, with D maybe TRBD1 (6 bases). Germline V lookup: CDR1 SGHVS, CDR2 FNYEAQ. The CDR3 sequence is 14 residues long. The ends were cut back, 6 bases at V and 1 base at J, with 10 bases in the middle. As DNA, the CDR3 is TGTGCCAGCAGTTCCACAGGGTCCTACAATGAGCAGTTCTTC. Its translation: CASSSTGSYNEQFF. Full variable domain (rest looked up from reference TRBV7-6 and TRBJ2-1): GAGVSQSPRYKVTKRGQDVALRCDPISGHVSLYWYRQALGQGPEFLTYFNYEAQQDKSGLPNDRFSAERPEGSISTLTIQRTEQRDSAMYRCASSSTGSYNEQFFGPGTRLTVL.

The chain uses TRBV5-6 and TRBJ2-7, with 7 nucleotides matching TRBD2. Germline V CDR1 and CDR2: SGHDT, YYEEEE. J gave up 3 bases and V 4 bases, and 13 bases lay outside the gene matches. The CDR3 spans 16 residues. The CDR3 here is CASSPTGSGAFYEQYF. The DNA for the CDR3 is TGTGCCAGCAGCCCTACCGGGAGCGGGGCGTTCTACGAGCAGTACTTC. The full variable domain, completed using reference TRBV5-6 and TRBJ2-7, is DAGVTQSPTHLIKTRGQQVTLRCSPKSGHDTVSWYQQALGQGPQFIFQYYEEEERQRGNFPDRFSGHQFPNYSSELNVNALLLGDSALYLCASSPTGSGAFYEQYFGPGTRLTVT.

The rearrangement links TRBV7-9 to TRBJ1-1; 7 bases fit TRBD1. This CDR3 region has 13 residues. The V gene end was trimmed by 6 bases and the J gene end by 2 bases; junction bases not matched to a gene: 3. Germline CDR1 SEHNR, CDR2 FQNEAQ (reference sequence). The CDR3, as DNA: TGTGCCAGCAGGGGACAGTTTAACACTGAAGCTTTCTTT. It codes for CASRGQFNTEAFF.

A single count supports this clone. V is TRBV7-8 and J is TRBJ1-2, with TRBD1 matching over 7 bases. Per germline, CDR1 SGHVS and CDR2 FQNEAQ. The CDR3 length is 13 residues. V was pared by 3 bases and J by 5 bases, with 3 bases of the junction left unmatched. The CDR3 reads CASSFQGGYGYTF. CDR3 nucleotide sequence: TGTGCCAGCAGCTTTCAGGGGGGGTATGGCTACACCTTC.

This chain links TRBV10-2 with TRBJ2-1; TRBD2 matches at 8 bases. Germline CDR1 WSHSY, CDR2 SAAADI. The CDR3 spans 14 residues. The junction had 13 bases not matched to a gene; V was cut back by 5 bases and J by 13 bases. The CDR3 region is CASSFSGKEGDQFF. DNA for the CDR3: TGCGCCAGCAGTTTTAGCGGGAAAGAGGGTGATCAGTTCTTC.

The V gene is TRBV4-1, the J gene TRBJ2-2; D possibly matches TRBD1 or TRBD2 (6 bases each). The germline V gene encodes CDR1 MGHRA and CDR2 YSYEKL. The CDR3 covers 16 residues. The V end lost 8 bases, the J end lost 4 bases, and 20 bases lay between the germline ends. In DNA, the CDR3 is TGCGCCAGCCTGTGGGGGGCAGGGCCTAGCACCGGGGAGCTGTTTTTT. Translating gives CASLWGAGPSTGELFF.

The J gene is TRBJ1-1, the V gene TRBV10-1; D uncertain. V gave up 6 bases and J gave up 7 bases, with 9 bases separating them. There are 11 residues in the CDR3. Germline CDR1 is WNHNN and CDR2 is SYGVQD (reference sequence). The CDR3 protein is CASRRTDEAFF. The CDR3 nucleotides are TGCGCCAGCAGGAGGACCGATGAAGCTTTCTTT.

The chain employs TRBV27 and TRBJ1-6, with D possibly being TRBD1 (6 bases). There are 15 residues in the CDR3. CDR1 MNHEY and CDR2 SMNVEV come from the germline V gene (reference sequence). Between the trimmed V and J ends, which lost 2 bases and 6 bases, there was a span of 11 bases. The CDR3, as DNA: TGTGCCAGCAGTTTAGTCGGGGGGCGTAATTCACCCCTCCACTTT. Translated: CASSLVGGRNSPLHF.

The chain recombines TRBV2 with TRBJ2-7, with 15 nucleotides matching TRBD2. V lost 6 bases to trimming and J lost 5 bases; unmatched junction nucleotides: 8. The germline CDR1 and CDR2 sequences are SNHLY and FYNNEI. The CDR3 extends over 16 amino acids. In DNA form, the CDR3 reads TGTGCCAGCAGGCTACACGGACTAGCGGGAGGGAACGAGCAGTACTTC. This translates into CASRLHGLAGGNEQYF. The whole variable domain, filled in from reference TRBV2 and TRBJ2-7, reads EPEVTQTPSHQVTQMGQEVILRCVPISNHLYFYWYRQILGQKVEFLVSFYNNEISEKSEIFDDQFSVERPDGSNFTLKIRSTKLEDSAMYFCASRLHGLAGGNEQYFGPGTRLTVT.

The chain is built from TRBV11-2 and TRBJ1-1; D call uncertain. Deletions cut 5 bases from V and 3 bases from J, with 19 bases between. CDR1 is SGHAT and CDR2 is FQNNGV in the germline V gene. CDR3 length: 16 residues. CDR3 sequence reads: CASSPRAGVGDTEAFF. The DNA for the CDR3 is TGTGCCAGCAGCCCTCGTGCCGGGGTCGGGGACACTGAAGCTTTCTTT.

The CDR3 DNA reads as TGTGCCAGCTCAGGGGCCGACGGCACTGAAGCTTTCTTT. This gives the protein CASSGADGTEAFF. The chain recombines TRBV18 with TRBJ1-1, with a possible D match to TRBD1 (5 bases). From germline, CDR1 is KGHSH and CDR2 LQKENI. V was clipped by 5 bases and J by 4 bases, with 11 bases between them. This CDR3 is built from 13 residues.

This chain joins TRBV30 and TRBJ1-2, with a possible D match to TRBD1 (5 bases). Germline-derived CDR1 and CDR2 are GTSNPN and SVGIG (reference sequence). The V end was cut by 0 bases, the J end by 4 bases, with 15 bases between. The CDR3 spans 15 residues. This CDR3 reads CAWSVGGGHVYGYTF. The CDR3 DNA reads TGTGCCTGGAGTGTCGGGGGGGGTCATGTCTATGGCTACACCTTC.

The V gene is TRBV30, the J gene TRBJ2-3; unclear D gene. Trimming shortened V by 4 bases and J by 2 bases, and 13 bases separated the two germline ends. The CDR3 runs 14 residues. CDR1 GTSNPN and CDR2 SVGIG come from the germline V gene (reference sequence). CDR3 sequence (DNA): TGTGCCTGGAAGGACCCCCCAGCCACAGATACGCAGTATTTT. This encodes CAWKDPPATDTQYF.

CDR3 region: CASSQVLGLGLATSTDTQYF. DNA for the CDR3: TGCGCCAGCAGCCAAGTGCTGGGACTGGGACTAGCGACTAGCACAGATACGCAGTATTTT. The chain uses TRBV4-3 and TRBJ2-3; 10 nucleotides line up with TRBD2. V gave up 1 base and J gave up 0 bases; unmatched junction bases: 13. The CDR3 has 20 residues. Germline CDR1 and CDR2: LGHNA and YSLEER.

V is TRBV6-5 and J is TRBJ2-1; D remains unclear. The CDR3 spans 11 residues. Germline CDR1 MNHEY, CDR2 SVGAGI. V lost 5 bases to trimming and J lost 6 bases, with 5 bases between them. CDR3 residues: CASSGPNEQFF. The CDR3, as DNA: TGTGCCAGCAGTGGTCCCAATGAGCAGTTCTTC.

The CDR3 reads CASSKGRGQETQYF. The CDR3 nucleotides are TGTGCCAGTAGTAAGGGCAGGGGACAAGAGACCCAGTACTTC. The chain combines TRBV19 with TRBJ2-5; D may be TRBD1 (6 bases). Looked up from germline, CDR1 is LNHDA and CDR2 is SQIVND (reference sequence). The CDR3 runs to 14 residues. Trimming stripped 4 bases from V and 2 bases from J, with 11 bases between.

The chain's CDR3 is CASSVADSGGATDTQYF. The DNA of the CDR3 is TGTGCCAGCAGCGTAGCGGATAGCGGGGGGGCCACAGATACGCAGTATTTT. The chain recombines TRBV9 with TRBJ2-3; the match to TRBD2 covers 11 bases. Germline CDR1 reads SGDLS; CDR2 reads YYNGEE. The CDR3 has 17 residues. Losses at the gene ends were 0 bases for V and 2 bases for J; bases not matched to a gene: 5.

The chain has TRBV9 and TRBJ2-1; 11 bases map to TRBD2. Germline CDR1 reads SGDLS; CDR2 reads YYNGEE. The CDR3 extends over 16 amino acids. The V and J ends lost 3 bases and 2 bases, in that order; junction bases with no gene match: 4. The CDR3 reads CASSGRLAGPYNEQFF. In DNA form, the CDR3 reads TGTGCCAGCAGCGGAAGACTAGCGGGGCCCTACAATGAGCAGTTCTTC.

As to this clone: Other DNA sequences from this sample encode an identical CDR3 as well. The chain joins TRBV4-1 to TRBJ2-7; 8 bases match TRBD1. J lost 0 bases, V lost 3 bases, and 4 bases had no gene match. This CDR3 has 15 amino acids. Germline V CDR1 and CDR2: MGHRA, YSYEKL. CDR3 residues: CASSQGTGVSYEQYF. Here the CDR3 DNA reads TGCGCCAGCAGCCAGGGGACAGGAGTCTCCTACGAGCAGTACTTC.

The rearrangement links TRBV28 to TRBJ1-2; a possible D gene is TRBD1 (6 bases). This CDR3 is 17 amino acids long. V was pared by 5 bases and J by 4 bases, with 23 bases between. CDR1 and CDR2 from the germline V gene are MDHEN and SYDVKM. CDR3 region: CASSPTPGRTASYGYTF. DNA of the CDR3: TGTGCCAGCAGTCCAACCCCCGGCCGGACAGCAAGCTATGGCTACACCTTC.

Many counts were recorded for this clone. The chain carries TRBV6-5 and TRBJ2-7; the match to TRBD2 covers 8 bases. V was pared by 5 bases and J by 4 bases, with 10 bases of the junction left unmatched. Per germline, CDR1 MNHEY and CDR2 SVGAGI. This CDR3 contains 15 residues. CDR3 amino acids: CASSAGPGLEYEQYF. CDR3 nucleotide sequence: TGTGCCAGCAGTGCCGGACCGGGACTAGAGTACGAGCAGTACTTC.

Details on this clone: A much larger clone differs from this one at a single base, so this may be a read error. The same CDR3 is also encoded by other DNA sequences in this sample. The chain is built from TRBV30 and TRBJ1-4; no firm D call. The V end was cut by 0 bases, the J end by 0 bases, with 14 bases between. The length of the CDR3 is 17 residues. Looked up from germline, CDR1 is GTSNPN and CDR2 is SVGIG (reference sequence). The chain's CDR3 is CAWSVPGADATNEKLFF. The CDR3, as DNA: TGTGCCTGGAGTGTACCCGGCGCGGACGCAACTAATGAAAAACTGTTTTTT.

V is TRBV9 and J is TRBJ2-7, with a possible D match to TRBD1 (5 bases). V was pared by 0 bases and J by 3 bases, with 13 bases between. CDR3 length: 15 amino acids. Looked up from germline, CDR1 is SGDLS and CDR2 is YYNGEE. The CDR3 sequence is CASSVGIGEFYEQYF. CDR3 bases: TGTGCCAGCAGCGTAGGAATAGGGGAATTCTACGAGCAGTACTTC.

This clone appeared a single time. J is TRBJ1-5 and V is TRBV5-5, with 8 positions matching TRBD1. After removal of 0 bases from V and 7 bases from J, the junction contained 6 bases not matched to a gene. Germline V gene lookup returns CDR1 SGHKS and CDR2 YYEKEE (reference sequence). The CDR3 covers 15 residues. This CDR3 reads CASSLDQGAWQPQHF. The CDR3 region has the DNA TGTGCCAGCAGCTTGGACCAGGGGGCTTGGCAGCCCCAGCATTTT. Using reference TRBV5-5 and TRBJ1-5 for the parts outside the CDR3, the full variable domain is DAGVTQSPTHLIKTRGQQVTLRCSPISGHKSVSWYQQVLGQGPQFIFQYYEKEERGRGNFPDRFSARQFPNYSSELNVNALLLGDSALYLCASSLDQGAWQPQHFGDGTRLSIL.

The CDR3 bases are TGTGCCAGCTGCGAAGACGCTTCGATGTCAGTTGCTGAAGCTTTCTTT. It is translated as CASCEDASMSVAEAFF. This chain links TRBV2 with TRBJ1-1; D not certain. This CDR3 spans 16 amino acids. Germline loops: CDR1 SNHLY, CDR2 FYNNEI. V gave up 8 bases and J gave up 6 bases, with 25 bases separating them.

CDR3 in amino acids: CASSDRPGHQPQHF. The CDR3 DNA reads TGTGCCAGCAGTGACCGACCGGGACATCAGCCCCAGCATTTT. This sequence joins TRBV6-4 and TRBJ1-5, with D perhaps matching TRBD1 (5 bases). Trimming removed 2 bases from V and 5 bases from J, with 10 bases in between. The CDR3 totals 14 residues. Germline V gives CDR1 MRHNA, CDR2 SNTAGT.

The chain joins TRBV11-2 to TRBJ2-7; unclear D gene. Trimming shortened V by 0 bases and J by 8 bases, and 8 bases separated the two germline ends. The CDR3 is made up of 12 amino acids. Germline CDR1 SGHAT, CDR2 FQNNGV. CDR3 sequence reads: CASSLDMGQQYF. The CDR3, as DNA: TGTGCCAGCAGCTTAGATATGGGCCAGCAGTACTTC.

CDR3 coding DNA: TGTGCCAGCAGTTATATGGGACAGGGAGACACTGAAGCTTTCTTT. Protein product: CASSYMGQGDTEAFF. The chain has TRBV6-6 and TRBJ1-1, with 9 bases lining up with TRBD1. The V gene's germline CDR1 is MNHNY and CDR2 SVGAGI (reference sequence). The CDR3 runs to 15 residues. J lost 3 bases, V lost 3 bases, and 5 bases had no gene match.

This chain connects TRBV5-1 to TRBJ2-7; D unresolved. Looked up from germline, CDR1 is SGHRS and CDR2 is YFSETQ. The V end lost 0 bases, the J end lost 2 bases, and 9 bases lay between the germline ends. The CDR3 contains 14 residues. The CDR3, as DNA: TGCGCCAGCAGCTTGGTAGGGAATCCCTACGAGCAGTACTTC. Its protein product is CASSLVGNPYEQYF.

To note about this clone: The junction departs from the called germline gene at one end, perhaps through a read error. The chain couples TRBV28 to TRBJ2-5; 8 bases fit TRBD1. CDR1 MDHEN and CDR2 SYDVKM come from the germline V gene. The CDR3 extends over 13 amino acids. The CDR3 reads CASSFDRGGDDHF. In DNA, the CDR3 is TGTGCCAGCAGTTTCGACAGGGGCGGAGATGACCACTTC.